The 9 T cell receptor beta chains below were found in one sample sequenced in a study of T cells in Graves' hyperthyroidism and ophthalmopathy. Using RNA transcripts as the source, TCR beta CDR3 regions were amplified. A set of HTBI primers served as the primers for a first-round RT-PCR of the TCR CDR3. MiXCR was run by TCRdb on the multiplex PCR reads, yielding one entry per CDR3 protein. The sample lists about 300,000 distinct CDR3 sequences, roughly a fifth occurring once. The sample comprised blood. The receptors were gathered from a man aged 50 or older with Graves' ophthalmopathy.

This clonotype occurred once. This chain connects TRBV19 to TRBJ2-4, with D perhaps being TRBD1 or TRBD2 (5 bases each). Germline assignment: CDR1 LNHDA and CDR2 SQIVND (reference sequence). V was clipped by 4 bases and J by 4 bases, with 17 bases between them. The CDR3 is 16 residues long. CDR3 sequence reads: CASSTTQGRSKNIQYF. Here the CDR3 DNA reads TGTGCCAGTAGTACCACCCAGGGACGGTCTAAAAACATTCAGTACTTC.

This clonotype was seen a handful of times. The chain links TRBV20-1 to TRBJ2-1, with D perhaps matching TRBD2 (5 bases). CDR1 is DFQATT and CDR2 is SNEGSKA in the germline V gene (reference sequence). Trimming took off 6 bases at V and 5 bases at J, with 23 bases between the two ends. The CDR3 totals 16 residues. As DNA, the CDR3 is TGCAGTGCACCACTTGACTTGGACTTAGCGAACAATGAGCAGTTCTTC. The encoded protein is CSAPLDLDLANNEQFF.

The chain employs TRBV27 and TRBJ2-7, with 8 bases identical to TRBD2. CDR3 length equals 16 residues. With V trimmed by 2 bases and J by 2 bases, 8 bases remained unmatched. CDR1 and CDR2 from the germline V gene are MNHEY and SMNVEV (reference sequence). The CDR3 bases are TGTGCCAGCAGTTTAGCCTCTAGCGGGCCAACCTACGAGCAGTACTTC. Protein product: CASSLASSGPTYEQYF.

With regard to this clonotype: The junction departs from germline at one end; a sequencing error may be responsible. The chain has TRBV27 and TRBJ1-2; a weak D match, TRBD1 (6 bases). The CDR3 runs 13 residues. Germline loops: CDR1 MNHEY, CDR2 SMNVEV (reference sequence). The CDR3 here is CVSSINRDGGYTF. The CDR3 nucleotides read TGTGTCAGCAGTATTAACAGGGACGGTGGCTACACCTTC.

This clonotype was seen repeatedly, ten times or more. The CDR3 region has the DNA TGCGCCAGCAGTTGGCGGGACTCCCCCAATGAGCAGTTCTTC. Protein sequence: CASSWRDSPNEQFF. The gene calls are TRBV5-1 and TRBJ2-1, with D possibly being TRBD2 (6 bases). The V end lost 5 bases, the J end lost 6 bases, and 15 bases lay between the germline ends. The CDR3 has 14 residues. Germline V gene sequence: CDR1 SGHRS, CDR2 YFSETQ.

In its sample, this clonotype was seen many times. The chain combines TRBV9 with TRBJ2-7; TRBD1 agrees at 8 bases. Germline-derived CDR1 and CDR2 are SGDLS and YYNGEE. Germline trimming cut 3 bases from V and 5 bases from J; bases unmatched to any gene: 10. The CDR3 contains 15 residues. CDR3 DNA sequence: TGTGCCAGCAGCGGAATGACAGGGGTTAGCAACGAGCAGTACTTC. This translates into CASSGMTGVSNEQYF.

This clonotype was seen repeatedly, ten times or more. CDR3 sequence: CASSPGSQGDGGYTF. The CDR3 DNA reads as TGTGCCAGCAGTCCAGGATCACAGGGGGATGGGGGCTACACCTTC. V gene TRBV28 combines with J gene TRBJ1-2, with 8 nucleotides matching TRBD1. V lost 5 bases, J lost 8 bases, and 13 bases stayed unmatched. CDR3 length: 15 amino acids. Germline lookup yields CDR1 MDHEN and CDR2 SYDVKM.

In its sample, this clonotype was seen many times. CDR3 region: CASRLTGTSNQPQHF. In nucleotides, the CDR3 is TGTGCCAGCAGGTTGACAGGGACGAGCAATCAGCCCCAGCATTTT. V and J are TRBV28 and TRBJ1-5; 7 nucleotides align to TRBD1. CDR3 length: 15 residues. Germline CDR1 MDHEN, CDR2 SYDVKM. V was pared by 6 bases and J by 1 base, with 6 bases of the junction left unmatched. Variable domain in full (rest from reference TRBV28 and TRBJ1-5): DVKVTQSSRYLVKRTGEKVFLECVQDMDHENMFWYRQDPGLGLRLIYFSYDVKMKEKGDIPEGYSVSREKKERFSLILESASTNQTSMYLCASRLTGTSNQPQHFGDGTRLSIL.

This clonotype showed up many times. This rearrangement joins TRBV30 to TRBJ1-1, with 8 bases matching TRBD1. Unmatched junction bases numbered 2, after V lost 0 bases and J lost 5 bases. In germline, CDR1 is GTSNPN, CDR2 SVGIG (reference sequence). This CDR3 is 13 amino acids long. The CDR3 is CAWSVRTGTEAFF. The CDR3 nucleotides are TGTGCCTGGAGTGTTAGGACAGGGACTGAAGCTTTCTTT.